The next 19 T cell receptor beta chains were all read from a single sample in a study of cytomegalovirus exposure and HLA in healthy donors. Profiling relied on immunoSEQ multiplex PCR, and the TCRdb table lists in-frame clones only, not all of them. The table has roughly 350,000 clones, roughly 90% seen once. The sequencing sample was made of PBMCs. Receptors originate from a woman aged 18-29 years in good health and CMV-seronegative.

This clone has only one observation. The rearrangement uses TRBV4-3 and TRBJ2-3; 13 bases align to TRBD2. This CDR3 has 17 amino acids. V gave up 4 bases and J gave up 0 bases; unmatched junction bases: 4. Germline V lookup: CDR1 LGHNA, CDR2 YSLEER. The CDR3 loop reads CASSRLAGGSSTDTQYF. As DNA, the CDR3 is TGCGCCAGCAGCCGACTAGCGGGAGGTTCCAGCACAGATACGCAGTATTTT.

The chain employs TRBV18 and TRBJ2-6, with 7 bases that match TRBD1. The CDR3 has 15 amino acids. After removal of 4 bases from V and 3 bases from J, the junction contained 3 bases not matched to a gene. Germline V gene data show CDR1 as KGHSH and CDR2 as LQKENI. The CDR3 nucleotides read TGTGCCAGCTCACTCGACAGGGTTGGGGCCAACGTCCTGACTTTC. Protein sequence: CASSLDRVGANVLTF.

This clone showed up just once. This rearrangement joins TRBV27 to TRBJ1-1; 7 nucleotides align to TRBD1. The germline V gene has CDR1 MNHEY and CDR2 SMNVEV (reference sequence). V lost 6 bases to trimming and J lost 1 base; unmatched junction nucleotides: 2. CDR3 size: 13 residues. The CDR3 coding sequence is TGTGCCAGCAGAGGACAGGCGAACACTGAAGCTTTCTTT. Translation gives CASRGQANTEAFF.

V gene TRBV18 combines with J gene TRBJ1-1; D uncertain. CDR1 KGHSH and CDR2 LQKENI come from the germline V gene. The CDR3 runs to 12 residues. V was cut by 2 bases and J by 6 bases, with 7 bases left in between. CDR3 loop: CASSPGRPEAFF. The CDR3 region has the DNA TGTGCCAGCTCACCAGGGAGGCCTGAAGCTTTCTTT.

The chain carries TRBV7-6 and TRBJ2-2; D is unresolved. From germline, CDR1 is SGHVS and CDR2 FNYEAQ. V gave up 1 base and J gave up 6 bases, with 15 bases separating them. CDR3 length: 16 amino acids. The CDR3 DNA sequence: TGTGCCAGCAGCTTAGAGCTAGGAAGAACCTCCGGGGAGCTGTTTTTT. Translating it yields CASSLELGRTSGELFF.

The chain is built from TRBV9 and TRBJ1-2; D remains ambiguous. Germline-derived CDR1 and CDR2 are SGDLS and YYNGEE. CDR3 length equals 17 residues. The V gene lost 0 bases and the J gene lost 0 bases, with 15 bases spanning the gap. The CDR3: CASSVGAVTPANYGYTF. The CDR3 nucleotides are TGTGCCAGCAGCGTAGGAGCTGTGACACCTGCTAACTATGGCTACACCTTC.

The J gene is TRBJ2-7, the V gene TRBV29-1; 12 bases fit TRBD1. The ends lost 7 bases at V and 1 base at J; junction bases unmatched: 8. CDR1 is SQVTM, CDR2 ANQGSEA, per germline. The CDR3 is 15 amino acids. As DNA, the CDR3 is TGCAGCGGCTCTCCGGGACAGGGGGCTTCCTACGAGCAGTACTTC. Translating it yields CSGSPGQGASYEQYF.

The chain has TRBV19 and TRBJ1-5; 9 bases line up with TRBD1. Germline V lookup: CDR1 LNHDA, CDR2 SQIVND (reference sequence). The CDR3 is made up of 15 amino acids. V lost 3 bases and J lost 3; bases outside the gene matches: 3. The CDR3 reads CASSMGTGNNQPQHF. The CDR3 coding sequence is TGTGCCAGTAGTATGGGGACAGGGAACAATCAGCCCCAGCATTTT.

The chain recombines TRBV27 with TRBJ1-2; 10 nucleotides align to TRBD1. The ends lost 4 bases at V and 5 bases at J; junction bases unmatched: 10. Per germline, CDR1 MNHEY and CDR2 SMNVEV (reference sequence). CDR3 length equals 16 residues. CDR3 nucleotide sequence: TGTGCCAGCAGTTCATCCGGGACAGGGGATTCTTATGGCTACACCTTC. Its protein is CASSSSGTGDSYGYTF.

The rearrangement links TRBV10-1 to TRBJ1-1, with D perhaps TRBD1 (5 bases). V lost 10 bases and J 12 bases, leaving 15 bases between the germline ends. The CDR3 is 10 amino acids. Looked up from germline, CDR1 is WNHNN and CDR2 is SYGVQD (reference sequence). CDR3 sequence: CAIGRGGSFF. The CDR3, as DNA: TGCGCCATAGGGAGGGGCGGATCTTTCTTT.

V usage is TRBV13 and J usage is TRBJ2-7; possibly TRBD2 for D (7 bases). The germline gives CDR1 PRHDT, CDR2 FYEKMQ (reference sequence). V was cut by 5 bases and J by 3 bases, with 17 bases left in between. This CDR3 region has 15 residues. CDR3 protein: CASSPGRGVNYEQYF. In nucleotides, the CDR3 is TGTGCCAGCAGCCCGGGGAGGGGGGTGAACTACGAGCAGTACTTC. Complete variable domain (other parts from reference TRBV13 and TRBJ2-7): AAGVIQSPRHLIKEKRETATLKCYPIPRHDTVYWYQQGPGQDPQFLISFYEKMQSDKGSIPDRFSAQQFSDYHSELNMSSLELGDSALYFCASSPGRGVNYEQYFGPGTRLTVT.

The chain couples TRBV19 to TRBJ2-7; D remains ambiguous. The CDR3 sequence is 14 residues long. The V and J ends lost 6 bases and 2 bases respectively, with 14 bases between them. Germline loops: CDR1 LNHDA, CDR2 SQIVND (reference sequence). The CDR3 loop is CASRTHGGAYEQYF. For the CDR3, the DNA is TGTGCCAGTAGGACCCACGGCGGAGCCTACGAGCAGTACTTC.

V and J are TRBV2 and TRBJ2-5, with TRBD2 as a possible D gene (5 bases). Germline assignment: CDR1 SNHLY and CDR2 FYNNEI. This CDR3 comprises 13 residues. V lost 5 bases and J 2 bases, leaving 9 bases between the germline ends. For the CDR3, the DNA is TGTGCCAGCAGTCGGGGAGCACAAGAGACCCAGTACTTC. It translates to CASSRGAQETQYF.

J is TRBJ1-1 and V is TRBV7-3; 9 nucleotides agree with TRBD1. The CDR3 contains 15 residues. Germline loops: CDR1 SGHTA, CDR2 FQGTGA. V was pared by 5 bases and J by 7 bases, with 11 bases of the junction left unmatched. The CDR3 region has the DNA TGTGCCAGCAGCAGTAACAGGGGGCTAGGTGATGAAGCTTTCTTT. This sequence encodes CASSSNRGLGDEAFF.

The rearrangement links TRBV4-1 to TRBJ1-1, with D perhaps TRBD1 (5 bases). This CDR3 contains 16 residues. Trimming took off 0 bases at V and 7 bases at J, with 18 bases between the two ends. Germline assignment: CDR1 MGHRA and CDR2 YSYEKL. As DNA, the CDR3 is TGCGCCAGCAGCCAAGATTCAAGCCGGACACGTGGTGAAGCTTTCTTT. It encodes CASSQDSSRTRGEAFF.

The chain recombines TRBV19 with TRBJ1-1; D is possibly TRBD1 (6 bases). Trimming pared 5 bases from V and 3 bases from J, leaving 10 bases between. Germline CDR1 LNHDA, CDR2 SQIVND (reference sequence). There are 13 residues in the CDR3. CDR3 sequence reads: CASSGQGYTEAFF. The CDR3 DNA sequence: TGTGCCAGTAGTGGTCAGGGGTACACTGAAGCTTTCTTT.

The V call is TRBV9, the J call TRBJ1-1; 7 bases fit TRBD1. V dropped 0 bases and J dropped 1; count of bases not matched to a gene: 6. The CDR3 contains 16 residues. The germline V gene has CDR1 SGDLS and CDR2 YYNGEE. The CDR3 loop reads CASSVGQGQQNTEAFF. DNA for the CDR3: TGTGCCAGCAGCGTAGGTCAGGGACAGCAGAACACTGAAGCTTTCTTT.

The rearrangement links TRBV7-6 to TRBJ2-5, with 11 bases aligning to TRBD2. Unmatched junction bases numbered 6, after V lost 4 bases and J lost 5 bases. In germline, CDR1 is SGHVS, CDR2 FNYEAQ. The CDR3 runs to 15 residues. CDR3 in DNA: TGTGCCAGCAGCTCTGATAGCGGGAGGGTGGAGACCCAGTACTTC. Its translation is CASSSDSGRVETQYF.

The chain carries TRBV4-1 and TRBJ1-5; 9 bases agree with TRBD1. V trimming: 6 bases; J trimming: 7 bases; junction bases outside the gene matches: 7. CDR3 length: 14 residues. CDR1 MGHRA and CDR2 YSYEKL come from the germline V gene. CDR3 DNA sequence: TGCGCCAGCAGACCCACAGGGGGCGACCAGCCCCAGCATTTT. Translating it yields CASRPTGGDQPQHF.